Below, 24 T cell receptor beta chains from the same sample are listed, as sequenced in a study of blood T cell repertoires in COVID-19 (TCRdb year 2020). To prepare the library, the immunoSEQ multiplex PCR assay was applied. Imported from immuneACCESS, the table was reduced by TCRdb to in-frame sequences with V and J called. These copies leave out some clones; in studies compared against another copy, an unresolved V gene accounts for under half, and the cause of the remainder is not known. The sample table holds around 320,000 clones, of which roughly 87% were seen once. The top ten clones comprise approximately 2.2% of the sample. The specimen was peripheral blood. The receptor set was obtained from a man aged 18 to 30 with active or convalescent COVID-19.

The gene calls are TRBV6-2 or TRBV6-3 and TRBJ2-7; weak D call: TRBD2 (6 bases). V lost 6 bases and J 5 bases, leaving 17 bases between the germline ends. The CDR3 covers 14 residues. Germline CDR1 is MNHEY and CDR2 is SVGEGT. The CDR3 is CASSPGGVTNEQYF. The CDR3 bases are TGTGCCAGCAGCCCTGGCGGGGTGACTAACGAGCAGTACTTC.

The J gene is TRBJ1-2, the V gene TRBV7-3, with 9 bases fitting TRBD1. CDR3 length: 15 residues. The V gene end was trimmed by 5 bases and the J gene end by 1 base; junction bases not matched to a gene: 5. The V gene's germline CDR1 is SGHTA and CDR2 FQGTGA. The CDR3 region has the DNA TGTGCCAGCAGCCCCGGGACAGGGAATAACTATGGCTACACCTTC. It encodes CASSPGTGNNYGYTF.

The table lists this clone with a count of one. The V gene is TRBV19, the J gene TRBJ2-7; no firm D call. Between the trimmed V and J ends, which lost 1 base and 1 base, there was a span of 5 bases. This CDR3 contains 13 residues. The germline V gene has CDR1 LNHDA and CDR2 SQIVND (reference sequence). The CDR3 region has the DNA TGTGCCAGTAGTATAGCTGTTTCCTACGAGCAGTACTTC. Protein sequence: CASSIAVSYEQYF.

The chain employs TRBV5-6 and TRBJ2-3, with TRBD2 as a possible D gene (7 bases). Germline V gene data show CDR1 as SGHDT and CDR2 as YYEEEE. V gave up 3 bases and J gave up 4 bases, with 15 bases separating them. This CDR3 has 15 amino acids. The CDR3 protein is CASSYQGRASDTQYF. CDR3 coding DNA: TGTGCCAGCAGCTACCAGGGGAGGGCCTCAGATACGCAGTATTTT.

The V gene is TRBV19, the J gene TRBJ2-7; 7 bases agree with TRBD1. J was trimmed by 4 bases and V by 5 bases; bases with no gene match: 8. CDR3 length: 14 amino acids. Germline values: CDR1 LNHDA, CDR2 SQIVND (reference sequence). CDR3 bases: TGTGCCAGTAGTGATAGACAGGGCAAATACGAGCAGTACTTC. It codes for CASSDRQGKYEQYF.

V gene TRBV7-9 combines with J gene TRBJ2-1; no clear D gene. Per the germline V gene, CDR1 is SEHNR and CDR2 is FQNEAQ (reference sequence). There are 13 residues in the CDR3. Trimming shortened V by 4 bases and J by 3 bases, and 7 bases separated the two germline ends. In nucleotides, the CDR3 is TGTGCCAGCAGCTCCCAGGACTACAATGAGCAGTTCTTC. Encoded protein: CASSSQDYNEQFF. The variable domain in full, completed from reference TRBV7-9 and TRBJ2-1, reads DTGVSQNPRHKITKRGQNVTFRCDPISEHNRLYWYRQTLGQGPEFLTYFQNEAQLEKSRLLSDRFSAERPKGSFSTLEIQRTEQGDSAMYLCASSSQDYNEQFFGPGTRLTVL.

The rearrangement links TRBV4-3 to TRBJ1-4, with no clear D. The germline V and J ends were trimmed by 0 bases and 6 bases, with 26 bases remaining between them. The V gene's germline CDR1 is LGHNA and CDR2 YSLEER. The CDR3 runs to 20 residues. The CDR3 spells CASSQDLFGGGSIGDEKLFF. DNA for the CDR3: TGCGCCAGCAGCCAAGATTTGTTCGGTGGAGGGTCGATTGGGGATGAAAAACTGTTTTTT.

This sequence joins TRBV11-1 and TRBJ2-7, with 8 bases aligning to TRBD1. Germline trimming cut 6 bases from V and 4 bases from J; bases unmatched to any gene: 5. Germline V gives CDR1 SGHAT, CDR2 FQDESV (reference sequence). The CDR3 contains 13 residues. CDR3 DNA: TGTGCCAGCAGTCCCGGACAGGGATACGAGCAGTACTTC. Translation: CASSPGQGYEQYF.

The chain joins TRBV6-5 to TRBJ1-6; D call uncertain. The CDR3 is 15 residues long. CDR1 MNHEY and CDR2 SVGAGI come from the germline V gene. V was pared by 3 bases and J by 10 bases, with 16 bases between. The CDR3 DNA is TGTGCCAGCAGTTATTCCCAGGACTCCTTGTCACCCCTCCACTTT. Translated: CASSYSQDSLSPLHF.

CDR3 region: CASIGQRNTEAFF. As DNA, the CDR3 is TGCGCCAGCATTGGACAGAGGAACACTGAAGCTTTCTTT. This rearrangement joins TRBV4-1 to TRBJ1-1; weak D call: TRBD1 (6 bases). CDR1 and CDR2 from the germline V gene are MGHRA and YSYEKL. V lost 7 bases and J lost 1, with 10 bases in between. The CDR3 consists of 13 residues.

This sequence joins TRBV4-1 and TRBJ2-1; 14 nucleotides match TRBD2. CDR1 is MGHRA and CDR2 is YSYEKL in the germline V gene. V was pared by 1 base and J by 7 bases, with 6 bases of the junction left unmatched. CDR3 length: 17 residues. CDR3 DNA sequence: TGCGCCAGCAGCCAAGGACTAGCGGGGGGGCCAATGAATGAGCAGTTCTTC. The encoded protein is CASSQGLAGGPMNEQFF.

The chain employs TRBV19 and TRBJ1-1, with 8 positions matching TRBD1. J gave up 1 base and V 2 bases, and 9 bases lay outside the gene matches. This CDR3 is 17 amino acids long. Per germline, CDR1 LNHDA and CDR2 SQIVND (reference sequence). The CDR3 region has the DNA TGTGCCAGTAGTATACTAAGGGGACAGGCTGGGAACACTGAAGCTTTCTTT. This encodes CASSILRGQAGNTEAFF.

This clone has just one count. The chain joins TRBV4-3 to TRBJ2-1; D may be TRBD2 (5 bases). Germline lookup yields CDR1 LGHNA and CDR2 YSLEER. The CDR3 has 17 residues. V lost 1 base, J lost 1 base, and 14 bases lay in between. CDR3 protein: CASSQGPGMQSYNEQFF. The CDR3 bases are TGCGCCAGCAGCCAAGGGCCGGGAATGCAGTCCTACAATGAGCAGTTCTTC.

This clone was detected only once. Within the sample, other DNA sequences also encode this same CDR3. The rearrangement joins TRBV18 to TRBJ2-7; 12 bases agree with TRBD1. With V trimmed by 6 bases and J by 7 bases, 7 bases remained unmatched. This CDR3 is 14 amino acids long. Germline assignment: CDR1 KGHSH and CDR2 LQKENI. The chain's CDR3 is CASSPGTGGYEQYF. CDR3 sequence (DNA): TGTGCCAGCTCCCCCGGGACAGGGGGCTATGAGCAGTACTTC.

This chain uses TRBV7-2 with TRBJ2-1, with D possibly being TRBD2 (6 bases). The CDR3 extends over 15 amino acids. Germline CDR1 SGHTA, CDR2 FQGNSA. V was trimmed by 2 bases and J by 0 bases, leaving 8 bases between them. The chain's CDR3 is CASSLYGSSYNEQFF. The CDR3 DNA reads TGTGCCAGCAGCTTATACGGGAGCTCCTACAATGAGCAGTTCTTC.

DNA of the CDR3: TGTGCCAGCAGCCAAGATTTCGCTTACAGGGGGAACTACAATGAGCAGTTCTTC. This gives the protein CASSQDFAYRGNYNEQFF. The rearrangement uses TRBV14 and TRBJ2-1; 8 nucleotides agree with TRBD1. CDR3 length equals 18 residues. V was pared by 0 bases and J by 3 bases, with 10 bases of the junction left unmatched. Germline lookup yields CDR1 SGHDN and CDR2 FVKESK.

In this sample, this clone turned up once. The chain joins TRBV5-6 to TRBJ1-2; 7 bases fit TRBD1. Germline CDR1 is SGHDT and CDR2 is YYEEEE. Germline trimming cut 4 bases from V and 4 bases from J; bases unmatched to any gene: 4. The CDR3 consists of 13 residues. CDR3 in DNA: TGTGCCAGCAGCCCGGGACAGCCCTATGGCTACACCTTC. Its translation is CASSPGQPYGYTF.

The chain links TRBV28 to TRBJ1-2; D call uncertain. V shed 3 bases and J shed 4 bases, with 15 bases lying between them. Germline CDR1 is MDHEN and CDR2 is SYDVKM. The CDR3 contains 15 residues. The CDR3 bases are TGTGCCAGCAGTTTGGGAGGTAGAGCCGGCTATGGCTACACCTTC. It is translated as CASSLGGRAGYGYTF.

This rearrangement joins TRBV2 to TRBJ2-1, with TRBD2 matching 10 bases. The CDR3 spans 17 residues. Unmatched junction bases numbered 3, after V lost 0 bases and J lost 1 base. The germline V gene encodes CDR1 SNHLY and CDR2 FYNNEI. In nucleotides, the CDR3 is TGTGCCAGCAGTGAAGCGGCTAGCGGGGGATCCTACAATGAGCAGTTCTTC. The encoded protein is CASSEAASGGSYNEQFF.

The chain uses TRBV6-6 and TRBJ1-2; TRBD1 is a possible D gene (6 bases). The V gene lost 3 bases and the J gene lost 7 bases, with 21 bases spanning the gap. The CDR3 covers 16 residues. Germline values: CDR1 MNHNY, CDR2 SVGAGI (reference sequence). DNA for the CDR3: TGTGCCAGCAGTTATTCGTTGATGACAGGAAGGGGTGGCTACACCTTC. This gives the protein CASSYSLMTGRGGYTF.

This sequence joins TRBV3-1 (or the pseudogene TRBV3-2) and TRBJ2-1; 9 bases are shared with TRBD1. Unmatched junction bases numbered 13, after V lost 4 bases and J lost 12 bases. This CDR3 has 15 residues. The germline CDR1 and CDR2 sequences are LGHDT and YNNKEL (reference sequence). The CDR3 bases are TGTGCCAGCAGCCTCCGGGACAGGGTTGTAGGAATGCAGTTCTTC. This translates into CASSLRDRVVGMQFF.

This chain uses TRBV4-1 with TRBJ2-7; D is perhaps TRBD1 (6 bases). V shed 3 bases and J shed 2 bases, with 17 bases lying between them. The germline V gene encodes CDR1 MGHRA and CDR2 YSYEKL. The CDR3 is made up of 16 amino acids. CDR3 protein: CASSHTQTGPTYEQYF. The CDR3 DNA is TGCGCCAGCAGCCACACTCAGACAGGCCCAACCTACGAGCAGTACTTC.

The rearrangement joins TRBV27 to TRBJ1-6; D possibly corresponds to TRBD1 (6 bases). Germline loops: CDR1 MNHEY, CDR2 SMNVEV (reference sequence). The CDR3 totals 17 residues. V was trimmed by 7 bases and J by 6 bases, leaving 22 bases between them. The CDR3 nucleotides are TGTGCCAGCAAGCCGGGACACTCCCTTAGGGGTAATTCACCCCTCCACTTT. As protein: CASKPGHSLRGNSPLHF.

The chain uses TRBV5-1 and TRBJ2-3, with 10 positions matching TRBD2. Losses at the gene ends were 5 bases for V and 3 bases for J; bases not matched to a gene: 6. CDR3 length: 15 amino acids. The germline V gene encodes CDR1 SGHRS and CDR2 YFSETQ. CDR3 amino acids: CASRAAGGPTDTQYF. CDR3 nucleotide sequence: TGCGCCAGCAGAGCAGCGGGGGGGCCAACAGATACGCAGTATTTT.